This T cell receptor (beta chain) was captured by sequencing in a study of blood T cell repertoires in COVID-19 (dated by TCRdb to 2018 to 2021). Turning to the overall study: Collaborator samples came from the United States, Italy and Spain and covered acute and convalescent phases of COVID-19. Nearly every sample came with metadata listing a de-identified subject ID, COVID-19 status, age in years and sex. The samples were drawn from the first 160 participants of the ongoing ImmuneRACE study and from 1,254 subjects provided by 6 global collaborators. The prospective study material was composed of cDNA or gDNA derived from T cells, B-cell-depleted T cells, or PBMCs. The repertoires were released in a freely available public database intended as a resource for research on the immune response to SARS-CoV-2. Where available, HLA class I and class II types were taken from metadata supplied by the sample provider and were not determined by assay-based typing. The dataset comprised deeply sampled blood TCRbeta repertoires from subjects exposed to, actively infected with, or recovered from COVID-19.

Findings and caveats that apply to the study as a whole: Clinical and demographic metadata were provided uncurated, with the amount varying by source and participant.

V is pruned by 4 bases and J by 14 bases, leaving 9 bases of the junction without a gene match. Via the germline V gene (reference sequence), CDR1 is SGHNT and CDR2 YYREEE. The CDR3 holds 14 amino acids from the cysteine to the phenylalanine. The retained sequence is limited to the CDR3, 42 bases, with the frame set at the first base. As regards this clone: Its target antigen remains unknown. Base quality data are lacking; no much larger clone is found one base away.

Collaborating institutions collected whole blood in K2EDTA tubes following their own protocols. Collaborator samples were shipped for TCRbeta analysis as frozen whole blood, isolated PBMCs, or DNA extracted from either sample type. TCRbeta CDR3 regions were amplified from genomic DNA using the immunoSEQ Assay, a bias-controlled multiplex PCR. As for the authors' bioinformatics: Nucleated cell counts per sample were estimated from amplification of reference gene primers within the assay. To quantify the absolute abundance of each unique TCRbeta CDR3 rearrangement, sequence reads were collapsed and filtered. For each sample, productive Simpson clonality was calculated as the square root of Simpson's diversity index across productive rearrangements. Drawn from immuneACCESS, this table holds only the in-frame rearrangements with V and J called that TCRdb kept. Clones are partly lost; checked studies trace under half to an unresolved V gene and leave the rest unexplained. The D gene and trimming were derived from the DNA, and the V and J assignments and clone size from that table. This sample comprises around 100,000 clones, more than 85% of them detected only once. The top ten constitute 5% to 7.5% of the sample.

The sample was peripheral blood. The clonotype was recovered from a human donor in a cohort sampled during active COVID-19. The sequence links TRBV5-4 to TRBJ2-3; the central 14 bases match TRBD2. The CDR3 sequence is CASSAGLAGAGRYF. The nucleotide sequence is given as TGTGCCAGCAGCGCGGGACTAGCGGGGGCGGGGCGGTATTTT.